This T cell receptor beta chain is from a study of beta chain features in type 1 diabetes. CDR3 length: 14 residues. J gave up 5 bases and V 7 bases, and 8 bases lay outside the gene matches. From germline, CDR1 is ENHRY and CDR2 SYGVKD. The investigators reverse transcribed all of the isolated RNA, so they sequenced expressed TCRB transcripts. TCRdb keeps only in-frame clones here, not all; method: immunoSEQ multiplex PCR. Among around 710,000 clones listed, 9.5% to 15% were seen once. This clone was detected a few times. Its antigen is unknown. General study findings and limits: People with Type 1 diabetes carried modestly yet significantly shorter TCRB CDR3s in all four CD4+ subsets.

The sequencing input was naive CD4+ T cells from blood. The receptor was isolated from a man aged 25-45 years with type 1 diabetes. The J gene is TRBJ1-2, the V gene TRBV10-3; TRBD1 aligns across 9 bases. The CDR3 spells CAIMSGTGFYGYTF. In DNA form, the CDR3 reads TGTGCCATCATGTCCGGGACAGGGTTTTATGGCTACACCTTC.